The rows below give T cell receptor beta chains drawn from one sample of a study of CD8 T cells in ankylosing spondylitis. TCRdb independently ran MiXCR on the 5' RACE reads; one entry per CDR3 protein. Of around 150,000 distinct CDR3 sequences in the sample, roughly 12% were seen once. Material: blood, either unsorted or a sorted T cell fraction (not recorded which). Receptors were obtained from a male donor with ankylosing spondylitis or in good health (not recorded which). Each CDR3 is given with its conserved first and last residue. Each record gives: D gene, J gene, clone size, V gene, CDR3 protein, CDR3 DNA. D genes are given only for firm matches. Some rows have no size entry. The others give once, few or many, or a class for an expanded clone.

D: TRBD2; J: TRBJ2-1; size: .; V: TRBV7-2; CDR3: CASSGASGRGGQFF; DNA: TGTGCCAGCTCAGGGGCTAGCGGGAGAGGCGGGCAGTTCTTC
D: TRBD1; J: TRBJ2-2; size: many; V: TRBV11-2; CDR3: CASSLVGRGPANTGELFF; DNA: TGTGCCAGCAGCTTAGTTGGCAGGGGGCCGGCGAACACCGGGGAGCTGTTTTTT
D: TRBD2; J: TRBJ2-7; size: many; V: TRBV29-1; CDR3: CSVDRAGVGEQYF; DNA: TGCAGCGTTGATCGAGCGGGAGTCGGCGAGCAGTACTTC
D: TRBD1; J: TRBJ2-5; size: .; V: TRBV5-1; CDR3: CASATGGQETQYF; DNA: TGCGCCAGCGCTACAGGGGGCCAGGAGACCCAGTACTTC
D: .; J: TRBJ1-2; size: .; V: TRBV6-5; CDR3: CASSPGTLVDRRYGYTF; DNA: TGTGCCAGCAGCCCCGGGACACTGGTAGACAGGCGCTATGGCTACACCTTC
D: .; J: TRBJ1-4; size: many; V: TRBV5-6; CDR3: CASSFTQGRDEKLFF; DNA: TGTGCCAGCAGCTTCACACAGGGAAGGGATGAAAAACTGTTTTTT
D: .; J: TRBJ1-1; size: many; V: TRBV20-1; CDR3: CSATGGTGRGNTEAFF; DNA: TGCAGTGCCACCGGAGGCACAGGGAGGGGGAACACTGAAGCTTTCTTT
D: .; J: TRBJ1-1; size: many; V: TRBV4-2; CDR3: CASSLNSPNTEAFF; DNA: TGTGCCAGCAGCCTTAATTCCCCGAACACTGAAGCTTTCTTT
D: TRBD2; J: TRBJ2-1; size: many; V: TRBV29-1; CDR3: CSAKGSGNEQFF; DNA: TGCAGCGCTAAAGGTAGCGGGAACGAGCAGTTCTTC
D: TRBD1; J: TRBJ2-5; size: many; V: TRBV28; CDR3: CASRPPRTGGLGTQYF; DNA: TGTGCCAGCAGACCACCTAGGACAGGGGGCTTAGGGACCCAGTACTTC
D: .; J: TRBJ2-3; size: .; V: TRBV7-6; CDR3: CASSHLGDTQYF; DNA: TGTGCCAGCAGCCACCTGGGAGATACGCAGTATTTT
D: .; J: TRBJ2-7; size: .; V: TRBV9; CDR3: CASSPQRSGSYEQYF; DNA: TGTGCCAGCAGCCCCCAGCGTTCAGGGTCCTACGAGCAGTACTTC
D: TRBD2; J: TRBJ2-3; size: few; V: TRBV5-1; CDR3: CASSTRLAGGTDTQYF; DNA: TGCGCCAGCAGCACCCGACTAGCGGGAGGCACAGATACGCAGTATTTT
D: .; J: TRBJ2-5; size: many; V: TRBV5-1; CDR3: CASSILRQQETQYF; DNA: TGCGCCAGCAGCATACTTAGACAGCAAGAGACCCAGTACTTC
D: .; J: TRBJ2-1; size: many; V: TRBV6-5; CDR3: CASSPPANEQFF; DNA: TGTGCCAGCAGTCCCCCGGCCAATGAGCAGTTCTTC
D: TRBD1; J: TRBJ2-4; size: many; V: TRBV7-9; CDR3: CASSPGRQGGLVQYF; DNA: TGTGCCAGCAGCCCCGGTAGACAGGGGGGGCTCGTTCAGTACTTC
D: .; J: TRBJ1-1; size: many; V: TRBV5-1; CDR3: CASSLDARGTEAFF; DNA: TGCGCCAGCAGCTTGGACGCTAGGGGCACTGAAGCTTTCTTT
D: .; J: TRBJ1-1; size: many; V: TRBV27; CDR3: CASSLVGSRTEAFF; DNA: TGTGCCAGCAGTTTGGTAGGGAGTAGGACTGAAGCTTTCTTT
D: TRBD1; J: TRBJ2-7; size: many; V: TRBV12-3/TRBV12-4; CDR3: CASSFLGSYRGDDEQYF; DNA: TGTGCCAGCAGCTTCTTAGGGTCGTACAGGGGTGACGACGAGCAGTACTTC
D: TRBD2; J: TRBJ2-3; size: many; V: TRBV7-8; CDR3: CASSAQTSRIQRRGTDTQYF; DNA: TGTGCCAGCAGCGCACAGACTAGCAGGATACAAAGGCGGGGCACAGATACGCAGTATTTT
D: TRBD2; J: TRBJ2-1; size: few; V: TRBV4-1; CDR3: CASRTTGGSSYNEQFF; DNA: TGCGCCAGCAGGACTACGGGGGGAAGCTCCTACAATGAGCAGTTCTTC
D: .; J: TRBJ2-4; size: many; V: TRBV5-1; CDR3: CASKEETGAKNIQYF; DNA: TGCGCCAGCAAGGAGGAGACGGGAGCCAAAAACATTCAGTACTTC
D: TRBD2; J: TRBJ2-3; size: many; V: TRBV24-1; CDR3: CATSESGGALDTQYF; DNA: TGTGCCACCAGTGAGAGCGGGGGGGCGTTAGATACGCAGTATTTT
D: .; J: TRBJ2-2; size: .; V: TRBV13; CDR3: CASSFIGVTGELFF; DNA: TGTGCCAGCAGCTTTATCGGGGTCACCGGGGAGCTGTTTTTT
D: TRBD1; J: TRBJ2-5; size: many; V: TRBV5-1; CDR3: CASSLQGAEETQYF; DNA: TGCGCCAGCAGCTTACAGGGGGCGGAAGAGACCCAGTACTTC
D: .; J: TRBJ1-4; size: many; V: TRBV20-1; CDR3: CSALRGRGGFATNEKLFF; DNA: TGCAGTGCTCTGAGGGGCAGGGGTGGCTTTGCAACTAATGAAAAACTGTTTTTT
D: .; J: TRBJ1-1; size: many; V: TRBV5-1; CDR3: CASSTQAMNTEAFF; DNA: TGCGCCAGCAGCACACAGGCCATGAACACTGAAGCTTTCTTT
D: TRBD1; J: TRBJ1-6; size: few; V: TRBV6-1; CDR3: CASRADRASPLHF; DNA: TGTGCCAGTAGAGCGGACAGGGCTTCACCCCTCCACTTT
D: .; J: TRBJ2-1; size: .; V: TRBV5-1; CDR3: CASTLIGGTRSYNEQFF; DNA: TGCGCCAGCACCCTCATAGGAGGGACTCGCTCCTACAATGAGCAGTTCTTC
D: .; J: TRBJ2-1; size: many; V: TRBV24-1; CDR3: CATSDPGVLSYNEQFF; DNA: TGTGCCACCAGTGATCCAGGGGTTTTATCCTACAATGAGCAGTTCTTC
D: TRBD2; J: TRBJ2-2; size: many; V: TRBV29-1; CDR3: CSVHSGSGSAGELFF; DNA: TGCAGCGTTCATAGCGGTAGCGGGAGCGCGGGGGAGCTGTTTTTT
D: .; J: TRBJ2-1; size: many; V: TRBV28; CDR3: CASKLRGPGLNEQFF; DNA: TGTGCCAGCAAACTCCGGGGGCCCGGACTCAATGAGCAGTTCTTC
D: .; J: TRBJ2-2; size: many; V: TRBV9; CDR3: CASSPDSQTNTGELFF; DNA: TGTGCCAGCAGCCCTGACAGCCAGACGAACACCGGGGAGCTGTTTTTT
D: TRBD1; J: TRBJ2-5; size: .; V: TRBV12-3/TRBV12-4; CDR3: CASSRTGDRSGQETQYF; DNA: TGTGCCAGCAGTCGGACAGGGGATCGATCGGGCCAAGAGACCCAGTACTTC
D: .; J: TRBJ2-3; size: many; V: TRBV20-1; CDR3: CSARVGGFTDTQYF; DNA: TGCAGTGCTAGAGTTGGGGGTTTCACAGATACGCAGTATTTT
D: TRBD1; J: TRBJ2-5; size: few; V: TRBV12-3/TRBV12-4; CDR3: CASSETGTGKETQYF; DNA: TGTGCCAGCAGCGAAACCGGGACAGGGAAAGAGACCCAGTACTTC
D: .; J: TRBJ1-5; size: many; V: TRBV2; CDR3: CASSSGTAYSNQPQHF; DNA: TGTGCCAGCAGCTCCGGGACGGCGTATAGCAATCAGCCCCAGCATTTT
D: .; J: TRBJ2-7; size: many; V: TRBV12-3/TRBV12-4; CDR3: CASSPRLGRYEQYF; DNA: TGTGCCAGCAGTCCTAGGTTGGGGAGGTACGAGCAGTACTTC
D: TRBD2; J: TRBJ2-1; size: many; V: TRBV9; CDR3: CASSSRLTGLADNEQFF; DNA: TGTGCCAGCAGCTCCCGACTGACAGGACTAGCGGACAATGAGCAGTTCTTC
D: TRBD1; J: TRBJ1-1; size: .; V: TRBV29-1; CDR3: CSTGTGKNTEAFF; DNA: TGCAGCACTGGGACAGGGAAGAACACTGAAGCTTTCTTT
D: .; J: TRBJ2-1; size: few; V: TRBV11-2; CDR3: CASSFEGFEQFF; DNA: TGTGCCAGCAGCTTCGAGGGCTTTGAGCAGTTCTTC
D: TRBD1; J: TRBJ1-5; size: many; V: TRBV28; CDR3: CASSNSGTGGVQPQHF; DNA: TGTGCCAGCAGCAACTCCGGGACAGGGGGCGTTCAGCCCCAGCATTTT
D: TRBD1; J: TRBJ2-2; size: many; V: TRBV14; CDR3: CASSHRAGTANTGELFF; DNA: TGTGCCAGCAGCCATAGGGCCGGGACAGCGAACACCGGGGAGCTGTTTTTT
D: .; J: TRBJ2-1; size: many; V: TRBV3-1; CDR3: CASSQGRTLSVYNEQFF; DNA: TGTGCCAGCAGCCAAGGTCGGACATTGAGTGTTTACAATGAGCAGTTCTTC
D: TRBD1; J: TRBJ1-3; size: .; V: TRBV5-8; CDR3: CAGDRAGNTIYF; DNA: TGTGCCGGGGACAGGGCTGGAAACACCATATATTTT
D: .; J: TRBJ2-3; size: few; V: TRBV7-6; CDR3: CASSLVSGYTDTQYF; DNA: TGTGCCAGCAGCTTAGTAAGCGGGTACACAGATACGCAGTATTTT
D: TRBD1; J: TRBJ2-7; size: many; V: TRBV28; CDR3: CASRPDRGTYEQYF; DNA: TGTGCCAGCAGACCGGACAGGGGGACCTACGAGCAGTACTTC
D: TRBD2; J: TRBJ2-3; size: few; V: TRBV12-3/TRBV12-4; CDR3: CASLLAGGPADTQYF; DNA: TGTGCCAGCCTTCTAGCGGGGGGGCCTGCAGATACGCAGTATTTT
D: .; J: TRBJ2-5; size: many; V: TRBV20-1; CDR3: CSAVGLKGAGETQYF; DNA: TGCAGTGCCGTGGGGTTAAAGGGGGCGGGGGAGACCCAGTACTTC
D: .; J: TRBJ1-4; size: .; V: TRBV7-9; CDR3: CASSLASPNERLFF; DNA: TGTGCCAGCAGCTTAGCCAGCCCTAATGAAAGACTGTTTTTT